Sequencing of this TCR beta chain was carried out in a study of blood T cell repertoires in COVID-19. As for the study in general: The analysed material was cDNA or gDNA that came from T cells, B-cell-depleted T cells, or PBMCs.

Per the authors' pipeline: Researchers report that nucleated cell counts were estimated from reference gene primer amplification. Libraries were prepared by immunoSEQ multiplex PCR; TCRdb keeps only in-frame clonotypes and omits some of them. Clone size and the V and J calls come from that table; the DNA yielded D and trimming. Of about 440,000 clones in the sample, approximately 90% were seen once. The CDR3 sequence is 15 residues long. Trimming left V 6 bases short and J 4 bases short, with 17 bases between. CDR1 and CDR2 (germline): MNHEY, SVGAGI. Material for sequencing was peripheral blood. This sequence was found in a woman in her twenties or thirties with acute or convalescent COVID-19. The V call is TRBV6-5, the J call TRBJ2-3, with a tentative D call TRBD1 (5 bases). Here the CDR3 DNA reads TGTGCCAGCAGCCTACGGACAAAACGGGCAGATACGCAGTATTTT. As protein: CASSLRTKRADTQYF.